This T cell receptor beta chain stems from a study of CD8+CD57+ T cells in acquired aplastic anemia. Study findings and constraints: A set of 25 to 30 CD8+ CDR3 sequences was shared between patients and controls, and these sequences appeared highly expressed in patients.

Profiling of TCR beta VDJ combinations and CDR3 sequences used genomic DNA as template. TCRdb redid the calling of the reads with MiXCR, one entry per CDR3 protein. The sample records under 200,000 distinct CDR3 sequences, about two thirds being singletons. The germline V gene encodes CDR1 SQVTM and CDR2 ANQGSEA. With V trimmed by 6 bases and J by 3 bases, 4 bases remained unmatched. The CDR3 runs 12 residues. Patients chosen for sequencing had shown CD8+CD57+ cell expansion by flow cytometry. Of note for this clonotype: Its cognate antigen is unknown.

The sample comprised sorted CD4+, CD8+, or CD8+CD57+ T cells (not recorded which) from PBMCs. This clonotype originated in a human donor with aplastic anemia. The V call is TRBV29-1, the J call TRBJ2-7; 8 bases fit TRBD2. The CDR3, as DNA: TGCAGCGTAGCGGGAGCGAACTACGAGCAGTACTTC. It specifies CSVAGANYEQYF.